The 31 T cell receptor beta chains reported below all come from one sample, sequenced in a study of cytomegalovirus exposure and HLA in healthy donors. The PCR had 60 Vbeta and 13 Jbeta primers. The assay was immunoSEQ multiplex PCR, and TCRdb's table has in-frame clones only and misses some. The sample records 140,000 or so clones, around 80% being singletons. Material: PBMCs. The receptors stem from a young woman in good health and CMV-seronegative.

This chain links TRBV18 with TRBJ2-3; 12 bases are shared with TRBD2. J lost 0 bases, V lost 0 bases, and 4 bases had no gene match. The CDR3 is 18 amino acids. Germline V gives CDR1 KGHSH, CDR2 LQKENI. The DNA of the CDR3 is TGTGCCAGCTCACCACCTTTTGGACTAGCGGGAAGCACAGATACGCAGTATTTT. It is translated as CASSPPFGLAGSTDTQYF. The full variable domain, in which reference TRBV18 and TRBJ2-3 provide the parts outside the CDR3, is NAGVMQNPRHLVRRRGQEARLRCSPMKGHSHVYWYRQLPEEGLKFMVYLQKENIIDESGMPKERFSAEFPKEGPSILRIQQVVRGDSAAYFCASSPPFGLAGSTDTQYFGPGTRLTVL.

The chain is built from TRBV28 and TRBJ2-7; 12 bases line up with TRBD1. The CDR3 runs to 15 residues. V dropped 8 bases and J dropped 9; count of bases not matched to a gene: 14. CDR1 is MDHEN, CDR2 SYDVKM, per germline. The DNA for the CDR3 is TGTGCCAGCCGAATTACCGGGACAGGGGGCTCAGGGCAGTACTTC. Translating gives CASRITGTGGSGQYF.

This chain uses TRBV4-1 with TRBJ1-1, with 12 positions matching TRBD1. The V gene end was trimmed by 4 bases and the J gene end by 3 bases; junction bases not matched to a gene: 15. Germline V gives CDR1 MGHRA, CDR2 YSYEKL. The CDR3 has 19 residues. As DNA, the CDR3 is TGCGCCAGCAGCCTCAAACCCGGGACAGGGGGCCGAAGGCACACTGAAGCTTTCTTT. Translated: CASSLKPGTGGRRHTEAFF.

V and J are TRBV5-5 and TRBJ2-4; the D gene is possibly TRBD2 (5 bases). The V and J ends lost 2 bases and 8 bases respectively, with 11 bases between them. CDR3 size: 13 residues. CDR1 and CDR2 (germline): SGHKS, YYEKEE (reference sequence). The DNA for the CDR3 is TGTGCCAGCAGCTTACAACCCGGGGACATTCAGTACTTC. Its protein product is CASSLQPGDIQYF.

V is TRBV27 and J is TRBJ2-7; 9 bases are shared with TRBD2. Germline lookup yields CDR1 MNHEY and CDR2 SMNVEV (reference sequence). This CDR3 has 14 amino acids. After removal of 3 bases from V and 6 bases from J, the junction contained 6 bases not matched to a gene. The CDR3: CASSLPSGNGEQYF. The CDR3 bases are TGTGCCAGCAGTTTGCCTAGCGGGAATGGCGAGCAGTACTTC.

This CDR3 reads CASSSAPGQGLENTIYF. CDR3 nucleotide sequence: TGTGCCAGCAGCTCAGCCCCGGGACAGGGGTTGGAAAACACCATATATTTT. The rearrangement links TRBV7-2 to TRBJ1-3; 10 bases align to TRBD1. The V segment lost 4 bases and the J segment 6 bases; nucleotides outside the gene matches: 12. The CDR3 contains 17 residues. Germline V gene lookup returns CDR1 SGHTA and CDR2 FQGNSA.

The CDR3, as DNA: TGCGCCAGCAGCCATAGCGGGGGGGACCGATCCGGGGTTCTGGCGCAGTATTTT. Translating gives CASSHSGGDRSGVLAQYF. The J gene is TRBJ2-3, the V gene TRBV4-1; 11 bases are a match to TRBD2. CDR3 length: 18 residues. The junction had 18 bases not matched to a gene; V was cut back by 3 bases and J by 10 bases. Per the germline V gene, CDR1 is MGHRA and CDR2 is YSYEKL.

The rearrangement joins TRBV5-1 to TRBJ2-1; 10 nucleotides line up with TRBD2. The CDR3 length is 14 residues. CDR1 and CDR2 (germline): SGHRS, YFSETQ. The V segment lost 2 bases and the J segment 9 bases; nucleotides outside the gene matches: 5. CDR3 coding DNA: TGCGCCAGCAGCTTAGGACTAGCGGTTGGTGAGCAGTTCTTC. It codes for CASSLGLAVGEQFF.

V gene TRBV5-4 combines with J gene TRBJ2-7; 9 nucleotides align to TRBD1. The CDR3 covers 14 residues. The junction had 3 bases not matched to a gene; V was cut back by 3 bases and J by 2 bases. The germline V gene has CDR1 SGHNT and CDR2 YYREEE (reference sequence). The CDR3 reads CASSWGQGPYEQYF. For the CDR3, the DNA is TGTGCCAGCAGCTGGGGACAGGGCCCCTACGAGCAGTACTTC.

In its sample, this clone was seen once. The chain joins TRBV27 to TRBJ2-5; TRBD2 aligns across 7 bases. CDR3 size: 16 residues. V shed 4 bases and J 2 bases; nucleotides not matched to a gene: 10. The germline V gene encodes CDR1 MNHEY and CDR2 SMNVEV (reference sequence). This chain's CDR3 is CASSSLVAGAQETQYF. The DNA for the CDR3 is TGTGCCAGCAGTTCTTTGGTAGCGGGTGCACAAGAGACCCAGTACTTC.

The chain couples TRBV2 to TRBJ2-7, with TRBD1 matching 9 bases. In germline, CDR1 is SNHLY, CDR2 FYNNEI. This CDR3 has 13 amino acids. The J segment lost 3 bases and the V segment lost 8 bases, leaving 5 bases of the junction unmatched. CDR3 amino acids: CASSRDRDYEQYF. CDR3 nucleotide sequence: TGTGCCAGCTCCCGGGACAGGGACTACGAGCAGTACTTC.

This sequence joins TRBV6-4 and TRBJ1-5; D not resolved. This CDR3 is 13 amino acids long. The germline V and J ends were trimmed by 2 bases and 6 bases, with 8 bases remaining between them. Germline loops: CDR1 MRHNA, CDR2 SNTAGT. This chain's CDR3 is CASSDEPGQPQHF. The CDR3 coding sequence is TGTGCCAGCAGTGACGAGCCGGGTCAGCCCCAGCATTTT.

The rearrangement links TRBV5-5 to TRBJ2-2, with 13 nucleotides matching TRBD2. Per the germline V gene, CDR1 is SGHKS and CDR2 is YYEKEE (reference sequence). This CDR3 comprises 18 residues. V was clipped by 4 bases and J by 5 bases; unmatched bases: 11. CDR3 DNA sequence: TGTGCCAGCAGCCCCGGGACTAGCGGGGCCCGGGGGACCGGGGAGCTGTTTTTT. It yields the protein CASSPGTSGARGTGELFF.

The V gene is TRBV11-2, the J gene TRBJ2-5; TRBD1 aligns across 9 bases. The CDR3 loop spans 15 amino acids. The V gene's germline CDR1 is SGHAT and CDR2 FQNNGV. V shed 5 bases, J shed 0 bases, and the junction held 4 bases outside the gene matches. This CDR3 is CASSTGTGYQETQYF. The CDR3 nucleotides read TGTGCCAGCAGCACCGGGACAGGGTACCAAGAGACCCAGTACTTC.

The rearrangement links TRBV18 to TRBJ2-6; 7 bases match TRBD1. This CDR3 comprises 17 residues. Losses at the gene ends were 3 bases for V and 2 bases for J; bases not matched to a gene: 7. Germline values: CDR1 KGHSH, CDR2 LQKENI. The CDR3 spells CASSPPQGSAGANVLTF. The DNA of the CDR3 is TGTGCCAGCTCACCTCCACAGGGGAGCGCTGGGGCCAACGTCCTGACTTTC.

Only one count was recorded for this clone. This chain uses TRBV5-4 with TRBJ2-7; 9 bases fit TRBD2. This CDR3 comprises 15 residues. V dropped 2 bases and J dropped 7; count of bases not matched to a gene: 10. Looked up from germline, CDR1 is SGHNT and CDR2 is YYREEE (reference sequence). CDR3 protein: CASSFVSSGRHEQYF. In DNA form, the CDR3 reads TGTGCCAGCAGCTTTGTCAGTAGCGGGAGACATGAGCAGTACTTC.

This sequence joins TRBV19 and TRBJ1-4; D remains unclear. The germline V gene has CDR1 LNHDA and CDR2 SQIVND (reference sequence). V gave up 4 bases and J gave up 0 bases, with 9 bases separating them. The length of the CDR3 is 15 residues. Here the CDR3 reads CASSTTGATNEKLFF. In DNA, the CDR3 is TGTGCCAGTAGTACGACGGGTGCAACTAATGAAAAACTGTTTTTT.

The CDR3 coding sequence is TGTGCCAGCAGCAGGGCAGGGGTCTGGGCCTACGAGCAGTACTTC. Translated: CASSRAGVWAYEQYF. V and J are TRBV13 and TRBJ2-7; possibly TRBD1 for D (6 bases). CDR1 and CDR2 (germline): PRHDT, FYEKMQ (reference sequence). Trimming stripped 5 bases from V and 2 bases from J, with 16 bases between. The CDR3 is made up of 15 amino acids.

The V gene is TRBV7-3, the J gene TRBJ2-3, with D possibly TRBD2 on 6 matching bases. The CDR3 extends over 13 amino acids. V was pared by 2 bases and J by 4 bases, with 7 bases between. Germline-derived CDR1 and CDR2 are SGHTA and FQGTGA. The CDR3 loop is CASSLGTSDTQYF. CDR3 DNA sequence: TGTGCCAGCAGCTTAGGGACTTCAGATACGCAGTATTTT.

The J gene is TRBJ2-1, the V gene TRBV9; D is undetermined. The CDR3 spans 11 residues. V was pared by 2 bases and J by 7 bases, with 4 bases between. CDR1 is SGDLS and CDR2 is YYNGEE in the germline V gene. In nucleotides, the CDR3 is TGTGCCAGCAGCGTTCGTAATGAGCAGTTCTTC. Its protein is CASSVRNEQFF. Looking up the rest from reference TRBV9 and TRBJ2-1 gives the full variable domain: DSGVTQTPKHLITATGQRVTLRCSPRSGDLSVYWYQQSLDQGLQFLIQYYNGEERAKGNILERFSAQQFPDLHSELNLSSLELGDSALYFCASSVRNEQFFGPGTRLTVL.

J is TRBJ2-1 and V is TRBV30; no clear D gene. Germline V gene data show CDR1 as GTSNPN and CDR2 as SVGIG (reference sequence). The CDR3 is 12 amino acids. V was trimmed by 5 bases and J by 8 bases, leaving 13 bases between them. The chain's CDR3 is CAWSELADEQFF. The CDR3 coding sequence is TGTGCCTGGTCGGAGTTGGCCGATGAGCAGTTCTTC. Drawing the rest from reference TRBV30 and TRBJ2-1, the complete variable domain is SQTIHQWPATLVQPVGSPLSLECTVEGTSNPNLYWYRQAAGRGLQLLFYSVGIGQISSEVPQNLSASRPQDRQFILSSKKLLLSDSGFYLCAWSELADEQFFGPGTRLTVL.

The chain joins TRBV4-1 to TRBJ2-6; 15 positions match TRBD2. From germline, CDR1 is MGHRA and CDR2 YSYEKL. V dropped 4 bases and J dropped 2; count of bases not matched to a gene: 6. This CDR3 comprises 19 residues. DNA of the CDR3: TGCGCCAGCAGCCGAGCTTGGACTAGCGGGGGGGCTGGGGCCAACGTCCTGACTTTC. This gives the protein CASSRAWTSGGAGANVLTF.

This clone showed up just a few times. In DNA form, the CDR3 reads TGTGCCAGCAGCTTAGGAGCAAGACTTACGCCGAACACTGAAGCTTTCTTT. Translating it yields CASSLGARLTPNTEAFF. The J gene is TRBJ1-1, the V gene TRBV7-6, with D hard to call. V lost 1 base and J lost 1, with 16 bases in between. The germline V gene encodes CDR1 SGHVS and CDR2 FNYEAQ. The CDR3 is 17 residues long.

The chain employs TRBV18 and TRBJ1-2; 7 bases agree with TRBD1. Germline CDR1 and CDR2: KGHSH and LQKENI. V gave up 1 base and J gave up 6 bases; unmatched junction bases: 2. The CDR3 has 13 residues. CDR3 nucleotide sequence: TGTGCCAGCTCACCACAGGGGGCTAATGGCTACACCTTC. It is translated as CASSPQGANGYTF. The full variable domain, its missing parts supplied by reference TRBV18 and TRBJ1-2, is NAGVMQNPRHLVRRRGQEARLRCSPMKGHSHVYWYRQLPEEGLKFMVYLQKENIIDESGMPKERFSAEFPKEGPSILRIQQVVRGDSAAYFCASSPQGANGYTFGSGTRLTVV.

The chain links TRBV9 to TRBJ2-3; no clear D. The CDR3 totals 14 residues. V was clipped by 4 bases and J by 2 bases, with 11 bases between them. The germline V gene encodes CDR1 SGDLS and CDR2 YYNGEE. CDR3 amino acids: CASSTRYTTDTQYF. The CDR3, as DNA: TGTGCCAGCAGCACCAGATATACCACAGATACGCAGTATTTT.

In nucleotides, the CDR3 is TGCGCCAGCAGTGGGACGACAGTTCAAGAAAAACTGTTTTTT. Translating it yields CASSGTTVQEKLFF. This chain uses TRBV10-2 with TRBJ1-4; possible D gene TRBD1, 5 bases. Between the trimmed V and J ends, which lost 4 bases and 8 bases, there was a span of 14 bases. Germline V gene sequence: CDR1 WSHSY, CDR2 SAAADI. The CDR3 loop spans 14 amino acids.

This chain links TRBV5-1 with TRBJ1-2; perhaps TRBD1 as D (6 bases). Germline V CDR1 and CDR2: SGHRS, YFSETQ. This CDR3 is 13 amino acids long. V was shortened by 6 bases and J by 7 bases, with 16 bases between the two germline ends. CDR3 amino acids: CASTEVQGSGYTF. For the CDR3, the DNA is TGCGCCAGCACCGAAGTACAGGGTTCTGGCTACACCTTC.

The chain employs TRBV18 and TRBJ2-2; a weak D match, TRBD2 (5 bases). The CDR3 length is 12 residues. With 8 bases removed from V and 10 bases from J, the gap between germline ends came to 14 bases. Germline CDR1 KGHSH, CDR2 LQKENI. The CDR3 loop reads CASTVKEAELFF. Written as DNA, the CDR3 is TGTGCCAGCACTGTAAAGGAGGCGGAGCTGTTTTTT.

The rearrangement joins TRBV7-9 to TRBJ2-3; a weak D match, TRBD2 (6 bases). CDR1 is SEHNR, CDR2 FQNEAQ, per germline (reference sequence). The CDR3 contains 18 residues. Deletions cut 5 bases from V and 3 bases from J, with 24 bases between. The CDR3 loop reads CASSLGKLRGIRTDTQYF. As DNA, the CDR3 is TGTGCCAGCAGCCTTGGGAAGTTGCGGGGAATCCGGACAGATACGCAGTATTTT.

This rearrangement joins TRBV5-4 to TRBJ2-5; tentatively, D is TRBD1 (5 bases). This CDR3 contains 14 residues. The V gene's germline CDR1 is SGHNT and CDR2 YYREEE (reference sequence). The V and J ends lost 0 bases and 0 bases respectively, with 6 bases between them. The CDR3 region has the DNA TGTGCCAGCAGCTTGGGGGGCTACCAAGAGACCCAGTACTTC. Residues: CASSLGGYQETQYF.

The J gene is TRBJ2-3, the V gene TRBV29-1, with D perhaps TRBD1 (6 bases). This CDR3 is built from 13 residues. The germline V gene has CDR1 SQVTM and CDR2 ANQGSEA. Trimming removed 7 bases at V and 9 bases at J, with 20 bases between. The CDR3 sequence: CSALVGGEGTQYF. As DNA, the CDR3 is TGCAGCGCGTTAGTAGGGGGAGAGGGCACGCAGTATTTT.